Each of the 13 T cell receptor beta chains below was sequenced from the same sample in a study of blood T cell repertoires in COVID-19. This table comes from immunoSEQ multiplex PCR, and its TCRdb copy is limited to in-frame clones, with some not included. The sample shows some 220,000 clones, more than 80% of them seen only once. The sample was peripheral blood. Receptors were obtained from a woman younger than 45 with COVID-19, enrolled during active disease.

The chain has TRBV4-3 and TRBJ1-6; a weak D match, TRBD1 (6 bases). The germline gives CDR1 LGHNA, CDR2 YSLEER. CDR3 length: 14 residues. Trimming took 4 bases from V and 7 from J, leaving 11 bases between them. The CDR3 bases are TGCGCCAGCAGCCTGGGACACCCGAATTCACCCCTCCACTTT. Its translation is CASSLGHPNSPLHF.

CDR3 nucleotides: TGTGCCAGCAGCCCAAGGTCATGGGCTAGCGGGGGGGCTAACAAAGAGACCCAGTACTTC. This translates into CASSPRSWASGGANKETQYF. V and J are TRBV3-1 (or the pseudogene TRBV3-2) and TRBJ2-5; TRBD2 matches 12 bases. The length of the CDR3 is 20 residues. The ends lost 4 bases at V and 3 bases at J; junction bases unmatched: 18. From germline, CDR1 is LGHDT and CDR2 YNNKEL (reference sequence).

The chain carries TRBV12-5 and TRBJ1-4; D is uncertain. The V end was cut by 1 base, the J end by 8 bases, with 5 bases between. CDR3 size: 12 residues. Germline V CDR1 and CDR2: LGHNT, FRNRAP. The CDR3 nucleotides are TGTGCTAGTGGTTTGGGGGCGGAAAAACTGTTTTTT. The encoded protein is CASGLGAEKLFF.

The chain is built from TRBV28 and TRBJ2-2, with 12 bases lining up with TRBD2. The CDR3 has 18 residues. In germline, CDR1 is MDHEN, CDR2 SYDVKM. The J segment lost 10 bases and the V segment lost 0 bases, leaving 12 bases of the junction unmatched. The CDR3 DNA is TGTGCCAGCAGTTTATGGGGACTAGCGGGTACTTCAGCGCCGGAGCTGTTTTTT. Its translation: CASSLWGLAGTSAPELFF.

V is TRBV25-1 and J is TRBJ1-2; 7 positions match TRBD1. CDR1 and CDR2 (germline): MGHDK, SYGVNS. The CDR3 length is 13 residues. Trimming took 4 bases from V and 5 from J; bases not matched to a gene: 4. CDR3 nucleotides: TGTGCCAGCAGTGGGGGGACAGTTTATGGCTACACCTTC. It specifies CASSGGTVYGYTF.

This chain uses TRBV5-7 with TRBJ2-5; no clear D. TRBV5-7 is an ORF, with its function uncertain. This CDR3 contains 16 residues. Trimming left V 4 bases short and J 2 bases short, with 18 bases between. CDR3 nucleotide sequence: TGTGCCAGCAGCCCGTTGGCGGAGTCCAATCAAGAGACCCAGTACTTC. Residues: CASSPLAESNQETQYF.

V and J are TRBV12-3 or TRBV12-4 and TRBJ2-4; TRBD1 aligns across 8 bases. CDR3 length equals 13 residues. J was trimmed by 15 bases and V by 7 bases; bases with no gene match: 14. In nucleotides, the CDR3 is TGTGCCAGCACCGACAACAGGGGGTATAGTCGGTACTTC. It encodes CASTDNRGYSRYF.

This chain connects TRBV5-5 to TRBJ2-7; the D gene is possibly TRBD2 (6 bases). The CDR3 covers 16 residues. Germline V gives CDR1 SGHKS, CDR2 YYEKEE (reference sequence). V lost 4 bases and J 2 bases, leaving 19 bases between the germline ends. DNA for the CDR3: TGTGCCAGCAGCCAACGGGGAGGCGCTGGAACCTACGAGCAGTACTTC. As protein: CASSQRGGAGTYEQYF.

The chain joins TRBV7-2 to TRBJ2-2; possible D gene TRBD1, 5 bases. CDR1 and CDR2 (germline): SGHTA, FQGNSA. This CDR3 has 19 residues. V was pared by 1 base and J by 0 bases, with 18 bases between. The CDR3 DNA reads as TGTGCCAGCAGCTTAGACTTCCCAGGGTGGGGCACGAACACCGGGGAGCTGTTTTTT. Translated, it gives CASSLDFPGWGTNTGELFF.

The rearrangement links TRBV7-3 to TRBJ2-1, with TRBD2 identical over 7 bases. V lost 5 bases and J lost 6; bases outside the gene matches: 7. The CDR3 runs to 14 residues. Looked up from germline, CDR1 is SGHTA and CDR2 is FQGTGA. The CDR3 sequence: CASSAMGTTNEQFF. DNA for the CDR3: TGTGCCAGCAGCGCCATGGGGACTACCAATGAGCAGTTCTTC.

V and J are TRBV6-8 and TRBJ1-2, with no clear D. The CDR3 sequence is 15 residues long. The germline CDR1 and CDR2 sequences are MNHGY and SAAAGT. Trimming cost V 2 bases and J 1 base, with 11 bases left between them. The CDR3 DNA reads as TGTGCCAGCAGTTACATCGAGATCTGTAACTATGGCTACACCTTC. It codes for CASSYIEICNYGYTF.

A single count supports this clone. The chain links TRBV6-2 or TRBV6-3 to TRBJ1-1; D gene unclear. CDR1 is MNHEY, CDR2 SVGEGT, per germline. This CDR3 contains 13 residues. Between the trimmed V and J ends, which lost 9 bases and 5 bases, there was a span of 16 bases. CDR3 region: CASSSGSRTEAFF. The CDR3, as DNA: TGTGCCAGTAGTAGCGGTTCCAGGACTGAAGCTTTCTTT.

The chain couples TRBV30 to TRBJ1-3, with TRBD1 identical over 9 bases. Germline assignment: CDR1 GTSNPN and CDR2 SVGIG (reference sequence). The CDR3 is 13 residues long. V was clipped by 4 bases and J by 5 bases; unmatched bases: 3. CDR3 in amino acids: CAWKGQGRNTIYF. The CDR3 DNA reads as TGTGCCTGGAAGGGACAGGGACGAAACACCATATATTTT.